This TCR beta chain was retrieved from a study of blood T cell repertoires in COVID-19. Background on the study: COVID-19 samples from acute and convalescent phases originated in the United States, Italy and Spain. The analysed material was cDNA or gDNA that came from T cells, B-cell-depleted T cells, or PBMCs.

Seattle's enrolled individuals joined amid active infection and were then monitored longitudinally. In the authors' workflow: Reference gene primers were amplified, and this amplification served to estimate nucleated cell counts. Measured with immunoSEQ multiplex PCR; TCRdb has only the in-frame clones, and not every one. From that table come the V and J calls and clone size; the DNA was used to work out D and trimming. The sample gives some 160,000 clones, about 85% of which show up once; roughly 8.4% is in the top ten. CDR1 is SGHNT, CDR2 YENEEA, per germline. The ends lost 5 bases at V and 1 base at J; junction bases unmatched: 11. The CDR3 covers 17 residues.

Sequencing was performed on peripheral blood. This clonotype was obtained from a woman aged 80 or over with COVID-19, enrolled during active disease. The V gene is TRBV11-3, the J gene TRBJ1-1; TRBD1 matches 9 bases. This chain's CDR3 is CASSPKETGGPNTEAFF. As DNA, the CDR3 is TGTGCCAGCAGCCCCAAGGAGACAGGGGGACCGAACACTGAAGCTTTCTTT.